This passage covers 23 T cell receptor beta chains from one sample sequenced in a study of regulatory T cells in long-lasting Graves disease. Assembly of TCR beta libraries relied on iRepertoire HTBI primers together with Arm-PCR of CDR3 regions. TCRdb re-called the multiplex PCR reads with MiXCR, one entry per CDR3 protein. The sample holds about 470,000 distinct CDR3 sequences; under 25% are singletons and the top ten take about 8.3%. Documented time point: persistent/refractory GD, antithyroid drugs over 5 years with positive TRAb. Generation of the TCR library employed RNA extracted from PBMCs. Sequenced here: peripheral blood mononuclear cells (PBMCs), sampled when the disease was refractory, from a patient treated with antithyroid drugs. Receptors originate from a female donor with Graves disease.

With respect to this clonotype: With a much larger clone just one base away, this may be a read error. The chain combines TRBV18 with TRBJ2-7; 7 nucleotides line up with TRBD2. Germline V CDR1 and CDR2: KGHSH, LQKENI. This CDR3 is 15 amino acids long. With 3 bases clipped from V and 5 bases from J, the junction kept 10 bases outside the gene matches. For the CDR3, the DNA is TGTGCCAGCTCACCGCCAGGTAGCGGGTTACACGAGCAGTACTTC. Protein: CASSPPGSGLHEQYF.

This clonotype was observed many times. V usage is TRBV6-1 and J usage is TRBJ1-5, with D tentatively TRBD1 (6 bases). V lost 6 bases and J 4 bases, leaving 19 bases between the germline ends. This CDR3 spans 16 amino acids. The V gene's germline CDR1 is MNHNS and CDR2 SASEGT. The CDR3 bases are TGTGCCAGCAGGGCACGGGGGCGACAGGAAAATCAGCCCCAGCATTTT. It codes for CASRARGRQENQPQHF.

This clonotype was observed a few times. The J gene is TRBJ2-7, the V gene TRBV13; D gene uncertain. The CDR3 covers 13 residues. The V gene lost 6 bases and the J gene lost 5 bases, with 14 bases spanning the gap. Germline CDR1 reads PRHDT; CDR2 reads FYEKMQ (reference sequence). The CDR3 here is CASSPRPLHEQYF. The CDR3 nucleotides are TGTGCCAGCAGTCCCCGCCCCCTCCACGAGCAGTACTTC.

This clonotype was recorded many times. The chain combines TRBV6-2 or TRBV6-3 with TRBJ2-2, with D possibly being TRBD2 (5 bases). Germline CDR1 and CDR2: MNHEY and SVGEGT. The CDR3 has 16 residues. Trimming left V 4 bases short and J 8 bases short, with 20 bases between. CDR3 protein: CASSLSGRGPTGELFF. The CDR3 region has the DNA TGTGCCAGCAGTTTATCTGGCCGGGGTCCTACGGGGGAGCTGTTTTTT.

In the case of this clonotype: A much larger clone sits a single nucleotide away, making a read error possible. The chain couples TRBV28 to TRBJ2-4; tentative D call: TRBD1 (5 bases). The closer fit of TRBJ2-5 to the DNA end suggests the J call may be wrong. The germline gives CDR1 MDHEN, CDR2 SYDVKM. The CDR3 totals 16 residues. CDR3 residues: CASSHRHAPLQGTQYF. For the CDR3, the DNA is TGTGCCAGCAGTCACCGGCACGCACCCCTCCAGGGGACCCAGTACTTC.

The sample holds a few counts of this clonotype. CDR3 sequence (DNA): TGTGCCAGCAGCCGTCGGGATTCACCCCTCCACTTT. It is translated as CASSRRDSPLHF. V usage is TRBV7-2 and J usage is TRBJ1-6; D ambiguous. The V gene lost 5 bases and the J gene lost 8 bases, with 7 bases spanning the gap. The V gene's germline CDR1 is SGHTA and CDR2 FQGNSA. This CDR3 spans 12 amino acids.

This clonotype turned up a few times. The J gene is TRBJ1-1, the V gene TRBV29-1; D ambiguous. Germline CDR1 reads SQVTM; CDR2 reads ANQGSEA. This CDR3 region has 12 residues. The V gene lost 4 bases and the J gene lost 7 bases, with 13 bases spanning the gap. CDR3 DNA sequence: TGCAGCGTTGTCGCAGACTCCTATGAAGCTTTCTTT. Amino acid sequence: CSVVADSYEAFF.

This clonotype was counted only a few times. V usage is TRBV9 and J usage is TRBJ2-5; D may match TRBD1 or TRBD2 (6 bases each). The germline V and J ends were trimmed by 6 bases and 5 bases, with 20 bases remaining between them. The CDR3 covers 15 residues. Germline V lookup: CDR1 SGDLS, CDR2 YYNGEE. The CDR3 sequence: CASTGGGSLQETQYF. CDR3 sequence (DNA): TGTGCCAGCACCGGAGGGGGGAGTCTACAGGAGACCCAGTACTTC.

This clonotype was seen at least ten times. The chain recombines TRBV20-1 with TRBJ1-2, with unresolved D. Germline lookup yields CDR1 DFQATT and CDR2 SNEGSKA (reference sequence). The V end was cut by 4 bases, the J end by 8 bases, with 14 bases between. The CDR3 spans 12 residues. The DNA of the CDR3 is TGCAGTGCTACCCCCCTAAGGGAGGGCTACACCTTC. It yields the protein CSATPLREGYTF.

Notes on this clonotype: This may arise from a read error, as a much more abundant clone is one base away. This chain joins TRBV6-1 and TRBJ1-6, with unresolved D. Germline V lookup: CDR1 MNHNS, CDR2 SASEGT. Trimming removed 6 bases from V and 7 bases from J, with 7 bases in between. The CDR3 runs 12 residues. The CDR3 loop reads CASRFWNSPLHF. For the CDR3, the DNA is TGTGCCAGCAGATTCTGGAATTCACCCCTCCACTTT.

The genes are TRBV11-2 and TRBJ2-3; 7 bases align to TRBD2. This CDR3 has 17 residues. CDR1 and CDR2 from the germline V gene are SGHAT and FQNNGV. V trimming: 1 base; J trimming: 0 bases; junction bases outside the gene matches: 7. CDR3 bases: TGTGCCAGCAGCTTAGGTCTACTAGCGTCCAGCACAGATACGCAGTATTTT. It translates to CASSLGLLASSTDTQYF.

This clonotype was observed at least ten times. The chain combines TRBV11-2 with TRBJ2-7; the D is unclear. V lost 5 bases to trimming and J lost 4 bases, with 12 bases between them. CDR1 is SGHAT, CDR2 FQNNGV, per germline. The CDR3 contains 13 residues. The CDR3 nucleotides are TGTGCCAGCAGCCGTAACGTGGGGTACGAGCAGTACTTC. It encodes CASSRNVGYEQYF.

This clonotype came up many times. The V gene is TRBV6-1, the J gene TRBJ1-1; D gene ambiguous. The CDR3 consists of 11 residues. Per the germline V gene, CDR1 is MNHNS and CDR2 is SASEGT. V lost 10 bases and J 3 bases, leaving 9 bases between the germline ends. CDR3 coding DNA: TGTGCCATTCACCGGTACACTGAAGCTTTCTTT. It codes for CAIHRYTEAFF.

CDR3 DNA sequence: TGTGCCAGCAGTCGTAGCGGGAGATTCCATGAGCAGTTCTTC. Translation gives CASSRSGRFHEQFF. The chain uses TRBV6-1 and TRBJ2-1; 9 bases align to TRBD2. V shed 5 bases, J shed 8 bases, and the junction held 7 bases outside the gene matches. CDR3 length: 14 amino acids. The germline V gene encodes CDR1 MNHNS and CDR2 SASEGT.

This clonotype has a count of ten or more. The gene calls are TRBV28 and TRBJ1-2, with D uncertain. This CDR3 region has 13 residues. The V end was cut by 6 bases, the J end by 4 bases, with 12 bases between. Germline lookup yields CDR1 MDHEN and CDR2 SYDVKM. CDR3: CASSLGLLYGYTF. DNA of the CDR3: TGTGCCAGCAGCCTAGGACTCCTCTATGGCTACACCTTC.

The genes are TRBV6-1 and TRBJ2-4; D gene uncertain. The CDR3 length is 15 residues. Germline V lookup: CDR1 MNHNS, CDR2 SASEGT. V lost 6 bases and J lost 0, with 12 bases in between. This CDR3 reads CASRNTGVAKNIQYF. The CDR3 coding sequence is TGTGCCAGCAGGAACACCGGAGTAGCCAAAAACATTCAGTACTTC.

V and J are TRBV30 and TRBJ1-3; D not certain. The V and J ends lost 4 bases and 6 bases respectively, with 7 bases between them. The CDR3 is made up of 11 amino acids. The germline CDR1 and CDR2 sequences are GTSNPN and SVGIG (reference sequence). The CDR3 loop reads CAWTKTNTIYF. As DNA, the CDR3 is TGTGCCTGGACGAAGACAAACACCATATATTTT.

This clonotype was counted many times. This chain connects TRBV24-1 to TRBJ2-5; TRBD1 is a possible D gene (5 bases). Between the trimmed V and J ends, which lost 1 base and 0 bases, there was a span of 14 bases. This CDR3 is built from 17 residues. CDR1 and CDR2 from the germline V gene are KGHDR and SFDVKD. CDR3 nucleotide sequence: TGTGCCACCAGTGATTTTGCAGACAGACTTGACCAAGAGACCCAGTACTTC. Encoded protein: CATSDFADRLDQETQYF.

V and J are TRBV19 and TRBJ2-7, with 7 bases that match TRBD2. Germline values: CDR1 LNHDA, CDR2 SQIVND (reference sequence). V shed 7 bases and J 4 bases; nucleotides not matched to a gene: 13. This CDR3 has 15 residues. CDR3 nucleotides: TGTGCCAGTACCGTTGCCGGGGGAGGGGTATACGAGCAGTACTTC. Its protein is CASTVAGGGVYEQYF.

This clonotype showed up many times. The chain couples TRBV7-2 to TRBJ2-5; perhaps D is TRBD1 or TRBD2 (5 bases each). This CDR3 comprises 14 residues. Germline loops: CDR1 SGHTA, CDR2 FQGNSA. Trimming took off 5 bases at V and 5 bases at J, with 15 bases between the two ends. This CDR3 reads CASSPGTYRETQYF. In DNA, the CDR3 is TGTGCCAGCAGCCCCGGGACCTATAGGGAGACCCAGTACTTC.

This clonotype was seen a few times. J is TRBJ1-6 and V is TRBV15, with a tentative D call TRBD1 (5 bases). In germline, CDR1 is LNHNV, CDR2 YYDKDF (reference sequence). V lost 1 base to trimming and J lost 6 bases, with 10 bases between them. CDR3 size: 15 residues. CDR3 coding DNA: TGTGCCACCAGCAGAGCTACAGGTCCTAATTCACCCCTCCACTTT. Translation gives CATSRATGPNSPLHF.

The rearrangement links TRBV5-1 to TRBJ1-1; no clear D. The CDR3 is made up of 15 amino acids. CDR1 SGHRS and CDR2 YFSETQ come from the germline V gene. V shed 2 bases and J shed 3 bases, with 14 bases lying between them. CDR3 nucleotide sequence: TGCGCCAGCAGCTTTTCGTTCAGGCGGGACACTGAAGCTTTCTTT. Protein: CASSFSFRRDTEAFF.

With regard to this clonotype: This could be a read error, since a much larger clone is one nucleotide away. The chain carries TRBV6-2 or TRBV6-3 and TRBJ1-6, with 8 bases matching TRBD1. The CDR3 is made up of 19 amino acids. Germline V lookup: CDR1 MNHEY, CDR2 SVGEGT. The CDR3 region is CASRRALTGGGSYDSPLHF. CDR3 nucleotide sequence: TGTGCCAGCAGACGCGCCCTTACAGGGGGGGGTTCCTATGATTCACCCCTCCACTTT.